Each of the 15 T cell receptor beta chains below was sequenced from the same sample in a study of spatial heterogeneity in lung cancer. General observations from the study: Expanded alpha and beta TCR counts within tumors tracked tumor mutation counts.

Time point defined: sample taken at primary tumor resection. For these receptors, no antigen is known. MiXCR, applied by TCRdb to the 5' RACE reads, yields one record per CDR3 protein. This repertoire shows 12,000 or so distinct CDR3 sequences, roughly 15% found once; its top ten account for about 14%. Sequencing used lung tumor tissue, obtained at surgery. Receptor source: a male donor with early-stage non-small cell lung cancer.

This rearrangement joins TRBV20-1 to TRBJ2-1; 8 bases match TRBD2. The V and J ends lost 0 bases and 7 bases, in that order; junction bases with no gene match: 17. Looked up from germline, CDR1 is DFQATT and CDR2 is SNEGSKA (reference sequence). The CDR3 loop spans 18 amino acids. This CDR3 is CSARDLGSVSGSSNEQFF. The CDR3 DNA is TGCAGTGCTAGAGATCTAGGTTCGGTGAGCGGGAGCTCGAATGAGCAGTTCTTC.

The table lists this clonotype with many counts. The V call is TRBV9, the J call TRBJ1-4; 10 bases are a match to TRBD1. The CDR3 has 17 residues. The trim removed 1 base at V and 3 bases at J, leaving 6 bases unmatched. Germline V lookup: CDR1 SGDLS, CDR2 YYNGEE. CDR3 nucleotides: TGTGCCAGCAGCGTACCGGGACAGGGGCTATCTAATGAAAAACTGTTTTTT. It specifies CASSVPGQGLSNEKLFF.

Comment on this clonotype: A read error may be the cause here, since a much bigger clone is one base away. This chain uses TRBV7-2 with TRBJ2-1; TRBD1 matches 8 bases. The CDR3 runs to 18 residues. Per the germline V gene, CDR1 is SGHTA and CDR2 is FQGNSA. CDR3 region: CSSSLTGGQHSSYNEQFF. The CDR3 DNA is TGTTCCAGCAGCCTAACAGGGGGGCAGCATAGCTCCTACAATGAGCAGTTCTTC.

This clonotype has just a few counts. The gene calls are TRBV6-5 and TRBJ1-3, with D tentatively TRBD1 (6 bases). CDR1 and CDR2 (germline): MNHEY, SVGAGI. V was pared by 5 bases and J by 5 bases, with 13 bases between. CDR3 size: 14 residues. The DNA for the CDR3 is TGTGCCAGCAGTGAGGGGGGAACGAGAAACACCATATATTTT. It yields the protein CASSEGGTRNTIYF.

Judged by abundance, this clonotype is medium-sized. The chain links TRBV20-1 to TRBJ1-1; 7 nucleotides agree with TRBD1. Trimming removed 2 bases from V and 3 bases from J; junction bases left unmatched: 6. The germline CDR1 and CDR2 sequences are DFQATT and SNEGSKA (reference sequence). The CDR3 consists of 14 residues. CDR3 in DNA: TGCAGTGCTAGAAGCTGGGACAGAGACACTGAAGCTTTCTTT. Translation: CSARSWDRDTEAFF.

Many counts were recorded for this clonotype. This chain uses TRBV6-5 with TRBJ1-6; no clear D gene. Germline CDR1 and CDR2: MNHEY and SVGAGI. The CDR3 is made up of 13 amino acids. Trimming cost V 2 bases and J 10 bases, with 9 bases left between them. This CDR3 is CASSYGVMSPLHF. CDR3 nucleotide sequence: TGTGCCAGCAGTTACGGGGTCATGTCACCCCTCCACTTT.

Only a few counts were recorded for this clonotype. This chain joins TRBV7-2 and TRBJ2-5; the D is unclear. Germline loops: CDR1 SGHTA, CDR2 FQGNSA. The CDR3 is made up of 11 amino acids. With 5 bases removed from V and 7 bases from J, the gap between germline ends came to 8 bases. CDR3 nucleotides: TGTGCCAGCAGCGCCGCCGCGACCCAGTACTTC. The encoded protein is CASSAAATQYF. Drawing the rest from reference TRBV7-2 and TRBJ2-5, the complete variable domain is GAGVSQSPSNKVTEKGKDVELRCDPISGHTALYWYRQSLGQGLEFLIYFQGNSAPDKSGLPSDRFSAERTGGSVSTLTIQRTQQEDSAVYLCASSAAATQYFGPGTRLLVL.

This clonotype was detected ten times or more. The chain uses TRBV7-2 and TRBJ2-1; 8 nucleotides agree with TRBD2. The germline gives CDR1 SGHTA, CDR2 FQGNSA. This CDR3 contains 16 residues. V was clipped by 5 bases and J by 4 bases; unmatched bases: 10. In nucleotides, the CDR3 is TGTGCCAGCAGCATCCGTCTAGCGGGTGATTACAATGAGCAGTTCTTC. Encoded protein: CASSIRLAGDYNEQFF.

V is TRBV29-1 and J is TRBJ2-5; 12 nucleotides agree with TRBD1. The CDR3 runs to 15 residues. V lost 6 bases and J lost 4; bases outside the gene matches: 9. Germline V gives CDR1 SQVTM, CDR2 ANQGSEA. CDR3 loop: CSVIRDRGRLETQYF. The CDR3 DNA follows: TGCAGCGTCATCCGGGACAGGGGGCGTTTAGAGACCCAGTACTTC.

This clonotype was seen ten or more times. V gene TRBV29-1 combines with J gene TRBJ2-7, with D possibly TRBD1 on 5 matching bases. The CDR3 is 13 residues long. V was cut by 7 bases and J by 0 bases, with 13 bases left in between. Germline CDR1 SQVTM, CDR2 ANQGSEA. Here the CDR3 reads CSAIQGNSYEQYF. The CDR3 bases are TGCAGCGCAATTCAGGGAAACTCCTACGAGCAGTACTTC.

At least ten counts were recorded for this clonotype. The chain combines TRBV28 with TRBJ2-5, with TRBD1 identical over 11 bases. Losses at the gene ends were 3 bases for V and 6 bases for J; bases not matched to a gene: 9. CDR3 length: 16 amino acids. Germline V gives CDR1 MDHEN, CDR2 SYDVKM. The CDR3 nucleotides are TGTGCCAGCAGTTTCGGGACAGGGGGTATCAGAAAGACCCAGTACTTC. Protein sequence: CASSFGTGGIRKTQYF.

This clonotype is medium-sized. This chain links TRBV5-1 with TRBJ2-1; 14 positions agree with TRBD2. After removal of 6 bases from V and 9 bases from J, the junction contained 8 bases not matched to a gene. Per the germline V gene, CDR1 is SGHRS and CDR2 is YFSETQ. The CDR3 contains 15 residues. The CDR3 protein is CASIQETSGGAEQFF. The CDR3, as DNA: TGCGCCAGCATCCAGGAGACTAGCGGGGGGGCTGAGCAGTTCTTC.

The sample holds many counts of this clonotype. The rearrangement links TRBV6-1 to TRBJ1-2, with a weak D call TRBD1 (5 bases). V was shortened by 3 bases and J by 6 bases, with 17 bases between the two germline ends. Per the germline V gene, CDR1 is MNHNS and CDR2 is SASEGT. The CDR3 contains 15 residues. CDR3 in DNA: TGTGCCAGCAGTGAGCGGGGCAGGGAGTATGATGGCTACACCTTC. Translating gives CASSERGREYDGYTF.

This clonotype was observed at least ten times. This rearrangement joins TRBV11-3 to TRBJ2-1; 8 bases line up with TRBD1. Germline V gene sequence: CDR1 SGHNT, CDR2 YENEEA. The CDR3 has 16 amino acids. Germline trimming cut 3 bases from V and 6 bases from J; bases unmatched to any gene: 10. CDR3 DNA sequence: TGTGCCAGCAGCTTCTGGACAGGGTCGGGGCGCAATGAGCAGTTCTTC. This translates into CASSFWTGSGRNEQFF.

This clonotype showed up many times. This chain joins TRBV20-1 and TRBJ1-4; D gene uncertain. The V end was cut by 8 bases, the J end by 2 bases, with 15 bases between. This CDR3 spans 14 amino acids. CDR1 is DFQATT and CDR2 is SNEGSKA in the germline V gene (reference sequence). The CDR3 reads CSLPPPGTNEKLFF. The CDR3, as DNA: TGCAGTCTACCTCCCCCTGGGACTAATGAAAAACTGTTTTTT.